This record looks at one T cell receptor (beta chain) sequence and its context. The CDR3 is made up of 12 amino acids. Germline CDR1 and CDR2: SGHKS and YYEKEE (reference sequence). V lost 0 bases and J lost 6, with 7 bases in between. This sample was taken from a study of CD8 T cells in Susac syndrome. Random hexamers were used to reverse transcribe roughly 0.45 to 1 ug of RNA. The CDR3 of TCR beta was amplified by immunoSEQ multiplex PCR across 54 Vbeta and 13 Jbeta. TCRdb processed the immunoSEQ multiplex PCR reads anew with MiXCR; each CDR3 protein has one entry. The sample has around 130,000 distinct CDR3 sequences, 90% to 95% seen once. FACS enriched CD8+ TEMRA cells, while bulk CD8+ and CD4+ were negatively isolated.

Material for sequencing was CD4+ T cells from PBMCs. The TCR sequence derives from a human donor in good health. The genes are TRBV5-5 and TRBJ2-7, with D unclear. In nucleotides, the CDR3 is TGTGCCAGCAGCTTGGGGTTCTCCGAGCAGTACTTC. Amino acid sequence: CASSLGFSEQYF.